The 30 T cell receptor beta chains reported below all come from one sample, sequenced in a study of blood T cell repertoires in COVID-19 (dated by TCRdb to the early 2020s). The library was made by the immunoSEQ multiplex PCR assay. TCRdb's version of the immuneACCESS table is confined to in-frame rearrangements and falls short of the full clone set. An unresolved V gene accounts for under half of the shortfall where checked; the remainder is of unknown origin. Within this sample are 200,000 to 300,000 clones, with over 90% of them counted one time only. Of the sample, over 0.65% is held by the ten largest clones. Sequencing was done on a sample of peripheral blood. Receptor source: a man in his thirties or forties with COVID-19, enrolled during active disease.

Concerning this clone itself: The sample holds other DNA sequences that translate to the same CDR3. This chain connects TRBV5-1 to TRBJ1-1; 7 bases map to TRBD1. The CDR3 is 14 residues long. The V gene's germline CDR1 is SGHRS and CDR2 YFSETQ. With 0 bases clipped from V and 5 bases from J, the junction kept 4 bases outside the gene matches. The CDR3 nucleotides read TGCGCCAGCAGCTTGGGACAGGGCGGTACTGAAGCTTTCTTT. As protein: CASSLGQGGTEAFF.

A single count supports this clone. This chain links TRBV11-2 with TRBJ2-7, with TRBD2 identical over 7 bases. This CDR3 comprises 15 residues. Germline V lookup: CDR1 SGHAT, CDR2 FQNNGV. J was trimmed by 4 bases and V by 5 bases; bases with no gene match: 11. The chain's CDR3 is CASSRGRTRWYEQYF. The CDR3 bases are TGTGCCAGCAGCCGGGGGAGGACTAGGTGGTACGAGCAGTACTTC. The variable domain in full, with the rest retrieved from reference TRBV11-2 and TRBJ2-7, is EAGVAQSPRYKIIEKRQSVAFWCNPISGHATLYWYQQILGQGPKLLIQFQNNGVVDDSQLPKDRFSAERLKGVDSTLKIQPAKLEDSAVYLCASSRGRTRWYEQYFGPGTRLTVT.

This rearrangement joins TRBV5-1 to TRBJ2-6, with 9 positions matching TRBD1. CDR1 SGHRS and CDR2 YFSETQ come from the germline V gene. Trimming at V came to 4 bases and at J to 2 bases, leaving 7 bases not matched to a gene. There are 17 residues in the CDR3. The CDR3 DNA reads TGCGCCAGCAGCCCGGGACAGGGATTTGCTGGGGCCAACGTCCTGACTTTC. Protein product: CASSPGQGFAGANVLTF.

This rearrangement joins TRBV19 to TRBJ2-5, with a weak D call TRBD1 (5 bases). The V gene lost 6 bases and the J gene lost 4 bases, with 15 bases spanning the gap. Per germline, CDR1 LNHDA and CDR2 SQIVND (reference sequence). The CDR3 is 14 amino acids. The CDR3 DNA reads TGTGCCAGTAGGCCATATGGCAGGGCAGAGACCCAGTACTTC. Its translation is CASRPYGRAETQYF.

The chain joins TRBV19 to TRBJ1-5, with a possible D match to TRBD1 (6 bases). The germline CDR1 and CDR2 sequences are LNHDA and SQIVND (reference sequence). Trimming took off 6 bases at V and 6 bases at J, with 15 bases between the two ends. The CDR3 is 14 amino acids. CDR3 nucleotides: TGTGCCAGTAGACTAACAGGGAGTGGTCAGCCCCAGCATTTT. This encodes CASRLTGSGQPQHF.

The rearrangement links TRBV3-1 (or the pseudogene TRBV3-2) to TRBJ1-5; D is unclear. With 0 bases removed from V and 9 bases from J, the gap between germline ends came to 9 bases. This CDR3 region has 13 residues. CDR1 and CDR2 (germline): LGHDT, YNNKEL (reference sequence). In nucleotides, the CDR3 is TGTGCCAGCAGCCAAGATCGCGGGCTGCCCCAGCATTTT. Its protein product is CASSQDRGLPQHF.

The CDR3 loop reads CSVEMAGRINYGYTF. The CDR3 DNA sequence: TGCAGCGTTGAGATGGCGGGTCGGATCAACTATGGCTACACCTTC. The chain joins TRBV29-1 to TRBJ1-2; D is undetermined. CDR3 size: 15 residues. V was cut by 3 bases and J by 2 bases, with 16 bases left in between. Germline CDR1 and CDR2: SQVTM and ANQGSEA.

This rearrangement joins TRBV6-5 to TRBJ1-1; D ambiguous. Deletions cut 4 bases from V and 6 bases from J, with 15 bases between. This CDR3 comprises 14 residues. Germline V gives CDR1 MNHEY, CDR2 SVGAGI. CDR3 nucleotide sequence: TGTGCCAGCAGTTCGTATAGCGGTGTACCTGAAGCTTTCTTT. Translated, it gives CASSSYSGVPEAFF.

The CDR3 loop is CASSDGGTHGYTF. The CDR3 DNA reads as TGTGCCAGCAGTGATGGAGGGACCCATGGCTACACCTTC. V and J are TRBV25-1 and TRBJ1-2; the D gene is possibly TRBD1 (5 bases). The CDR3 totals 13 residues. V shed 3 bases and J shed 6 bases, with 11 bases lying between them. Germline CDR1 is MGHDK and CDR2 is SYGVNS.

The chain is built from TRBV5-4 and TRBJ1-6; D might be TRBD1 (6 bases). The CDR3 sequence is 17 residues long. Germline CDR1 SGHNT, CDR2 YYREEE (reference sequence). Trimming took off 3 bases at V and 2 bases at J, with 15 bases between the two ends. As DNA, the CDR3 is TGTGCCAGCAGCTCATACTCCAGGGGCACCTATAATTCACCCCTCCACTTT. Protein product: CASSSYSRGTYNSPLHF.

The chain carries TRBV19 and TRBJ2-7, with 7 positions matching TRBD1. This CDR3 is built from 15 residues. J lost 2 bases, V lost 5 bases, and 9 bases had no gene match. Germline lookup yields CDR1 LNHDA and CDR2 SQIVND (reference sequence). CDR3 bases: TGTGCCAGTAGTCCAAGAGGGGGCTCGGCCTACGAGCAGTACTTC. Translation gives CASSPRGGSAYEQYF.

The sample holds one count of this clone. This sequence joins TRBV7-2 and TRBJ1-1; TRBD1 agrees at 7 bases. The CDR3 extends over 17 amino acids. The germline CDR1 and CDR2 sequences are SGHTA and FQGNSA. V shed 2 bases, J shed 4 bases, and the junction held 13 bases outside the gene matches. DNA for the CDR3: TGTGCCAGCAGCTTATATCCGACAGGGAGTATGGGCACTGAAGCTTTCTTT. It codes for CASSLYPTGSMGTEAFF.

The table lists this clone with a count of one. This chain joins TRBV6-5 and TRBJ2-6, with D maybe TRBD2 (5 bases). CDR3 length equals 15 residues. V shed 4 bases and J shed 0 bases, with 7 bases lying between them. Germline loops: CDR1 MNHEY, CDR2 SVGAGI. CDR3 residues: CASSWTDSGANVLTF. The CDR3 DNA follows: TGTGCCAGCAGTTGGACTGACTCTGGGGCCAACGTCCTGACTTTC.

The chain recombines TRBV9 with TRBJ1-1, with D maybe TRBD1 (6 bases). V gave up 3 bases and J gave up 5 bases, with 17 bases separating them. This CDR3 has 15 residues. Looked up from germline, CDR1 is SGDLS and CDR2 is YYNGEE. The DNA for the CDR3 is TGTGCCAGCAGCGCGACAGGATGGGCCCCAACTGAAGCTTTCTTT. Its protein is CASSATGWAPTEAFF.

The chain uses TRBV6-5 and TRBJ2-2; perhaps TRBD2 as D (5 bases). Trimming took 2 bases from V and 10 from J, leaving 17 bases between them. Germline V lookup: CDR1 MNHEY, CDR2 SVGAGI. The length of the CDR3 is 15 residues. CDR3 in DNA: TGTGCCAGCAGTTACCGGGCTAGCACTAAGGTGGAGCTGTTTTTT. It is translated as CASSYRASTKVELFF.

This clone was seen a single time. The chain carries TRBV5-1 and TRBJ1-4; 10 bases are a match to TRBD1. In germline, CDR1 is SGHRS, CDR2 YFSETQ. Trimming took 4 bases from V and 10 from J; bases not matched to a gene: 19. The CDR3 has 18 residues. CDR3 DNA sequence: TGCGCCAGCAGCCAAGACTCGATAACCGGGACAGGGGTCACAAAACTGTTTTTT. This codes for CASSQDSITGTGVTKLFF.

This chain uses TRBV7-3 with TRBJ2-3; 8 bases align to TRBD2. V trimming: 7 bases; J trimming: 2 bases; junction bases outside the gene matches: 5. CDR1 SGHTA and CDR2 FQGTGA come from the germline V gene. This CDR3 has 14 amino acids. CDR3 in DNA: TGTGCCAGCAAACTCGGGGGGGCCACAGATACGCAGTATTTT. It codes for CASKLGGATDTQYF.

V and J are TRBV5-1 and TRBJ1-4; 7 bases line up with TRBD1. With 4 bases clipped from V and 7 bases from J, the junction kept 10 bases outside the gene matches. From germline, CDR1 is SGHRS and CDR2 YFSETQ. This CDR3 spans 15 amino acids. The CDR3 bases are TGCGCCAGCAGCCCTGACAGGGCATTCCCTGAAAAACTGTTTTTT. Encoded protein: CASSPDRAFPEKLFF.

The chain employs TRBV7-2 and TRBJ1-2; D unclear. The CDR3 is 15 amino acids. The germline gives CDR1 SGHTA, CDR2 FQGNSA. Trimming shortened V by 1 base and J by 0 bases, and 9 bases separated the two germline ends. This chain's CDR3 is CASSLGGLANYGYTF. Written as DNA, the CDR3 is TGTGCCAGCAGCTTAGGCGGGTTGGCTAACTATGGCTACACCTTC.

V gene TRBV5-1 combines with J gene TRBJ1-2, with D possibly matching TRBD1 (5 bases). Per germline, CDR1 SGHRS and CDR2 YFSETQ. Trimming took 4 bases from V and 8 from J, leaving 15 bases between them. CDR3 size: 13 residues. This CDR3 is CASSHSGGEGYTF. The CDR3 DNA sequence: TGCGCCAGCAGCCATTCCGGGGGGGAAGGCTACACCTTC.

The chain uses TRBV19 and TRBJ1-5; perhaps TRBD1 as D (6 bases). Germline CDR1 reads LNHDA; CDR2 reads SQIVND (reference sequence). There are 13 residues in the CDR3. V gave up 7 bases and J gave up 7 bases, with 14 bases separating them. In DNA, the CDR3 is TGTGCCAGTAAGGGGGGGGAGGGACAGCCCCAGCATTTT. As protein: CASKGGEGQPQHF.

This chain joins TRBV5-3 and TRBJ1-5; D might be TRBD1 (5 bases). TRBV5-3 is known as an ORF, though its function is uncertain. CDR3 length: 14 residues. The V and J ends lost 5 bases and 4 bases respectively, with 13 bases between them. In nucleotides, the CDR3 is TGTGCCAGAAGAAAACAGGCAGAGAATCAGCCCCAGCATTTT. It encodes CARRKQAENQPQHF.

V is TRBV11-2 and J is TRBJ1-2; D may be TRBD1 (6 bases). V lost 3 bases and J lost 0, with 11 bases in between. The V gene's germline CDR1 is SGHAT and CDR2 FQNNGV. CDR3 length equals 15 residues. The CDR3 protein is CASSFRGSTNYGYTF. The DNA of the CDR3 is TGTGCCAGCAGCTTCAGGGGCAGTACTAACTATGGCTACACCTTC.

This chain joins TRBV20-1 and TRBJ1-5; weak D call: TRBD1 (6 bases). Germline V gives CDR1 DFQATT, CDR2 SNEGSKA (reference sequence). The length of the CDR3 is 11 residues. Between the trimmed V and J ends, which lost 6 bases and 14 bases, there was a span of 17 bases. The CDR3 region has the DNA TGCAGTGCCCGAAGGGGGATCGTCGAGCATTTT. It codes for CSARRGIVEHF.

This chain links TRBV6-4 with TRBJ1-4, with D possibly being TRBD1 (5 bases). This CDR3 contains 16 residues. Trimming left V 2 bases short and J 8 bases short, with 18 bases between. Germline assignment: CDR1 MRHNA and CDR2 SNTAGT. CDR3 region: CASSDTLKGFWEKLFF. CDR3 DNA: TGTGCCAGCAGTGACACCCTTAAGGGGTTCTGGGAAAAACTGTTTTTT.

The chain uses TRBV2 and TRBJ2-3; 7 bases match TRBD2. V was clipped by 5 bases and J by 1 base; unmatched bases: 15. This CDR3 is 18 amino acids long. Germline-derived CDR1 and CDR2 are SNHLY and FYNNEI. For the CDR3, the DNA is TGTGCCAGCAGTTCATCCCGCGTCCAGCGGGGAGGCACAGATACGCAGTATTTT. Amino acid sequence: CASSSSRVQRGGTDTQYF.

The chain has TRBV7-3 and TRBJ1-6; tentatively, D is TRBD1 (6 bases). V was shortened by 2 bases and J by 9 bases, with 14 bases between the two germline ends. Germline loops: CDR1 SGHTA, CDR2 FQGTGA. CDR3 length: 15 residues. The CDR3 is CASSLRAGEGSPLHF. Written as DNA, the CDR3 is TGTGCCAGCAGCTTACGGGCAGGGGAAGGTTCACCCCTCCACTTT.

This clone turned up a few times. The chain has TRBV5-1 and TRBJ1-1, with D possibly TRBD1 on 5 matching bases. Trimming took off 3 bases at V and 3 bases at J, with 15 bases between the two ends. Germline lookup yields CDR1 SGHRS and CDR2 YFSETQ. The CDR3 is 15 residues long. The CDR3 nucleotides are TGCGCCAGCAGCTACACTTCTCTGACAGACACTGAAGCTTTCTTT. It is translated as CASSYTSLTDTEAFF.

The gene calls are TRBV28 and TRBJ1-6; TRBD1 might be the D (6 bases). V was clipped by 6 bases and J by 6 bases, with 12 bases between them. The CDR3 is 14 amino acids. Germline loops: CDR1 MDHEN, CDR2 SYDVKM. The CDR3 DNA is TGTGCCAGCAGGCTGACAGGCCTTAATTCACCCCTCCACTTT. It specifies CASRLTGLNSPLHF. Based on the CDR3 plus reference TRBV28 and TRBJ1-6, the full variable domain is DVKVTQSSRYLVKRTGEKVFLECVQDMDHENMFWYRQDPGLGLRLIYFSYDVKMKEKGDIPEGYSVSREKKERFSLILESASTNQTSMYLCASRLTGLNSPLHFGNGTRLTVT.

V gene TRBV5-4 combines with J gene TRBJ1-2; maybe TRBD1 (5 bases). Looked up from germline, CDR1 is SGHNT and CDR2 is YYREEE (reference sequence). The CDR3 has 14 residues. Trimming removed 0 bases at V and 6 bases at J, with 12 bases between. The CDR3 sequence: CASSLEGKGNGYTF. The CDR3, as DNA: TGTGCCAGCAGCTTGGAGGGGAAGGGGAATGGCTACACCTTC.